This TCR beta chain was sequenced in a study of T cell repertoires in cytomegalovirus infection. Overall study context: Alongside well-studied HLA-B-restricted CMV epitopes, recently identified HLA-C-restricted CMV epitopes were also used. Public TCR beta signatures were indicative of both CMV infection and a matching HLA type. Points from the study as a whole: In two of eight donors, the top clonotype was HLA-C-restricted CMV-specific. Identification of carriers of CMV plus the relevant HLA was achieved through cumulative public TCR beta family frequency.

Germline CDR1 is SGDLS and CDR2 is YYNGEE. The CDR3 totals 15 residues. V gave up 4 bases and J gave up 4 bases, with 12 bases separating them. One entry per CDR3 protein, called by TCRdb with MiXCR from the reads. The data show 600,000 to 700,000 distinct CDR3 sequences, with 30% to 35% seen just once and roughly 20% held by the top ten. About this clonotype itself: Antigen unknown.

The source of this sequence is a human donor in good health (CMV status not recorded). Some clones in this sample may be carry-over from other donors' samples. The specimen comprised cultured PBMCs, sampled from culture after CMV antigen stimulation. The chain is built from TRBV9 and TRBJ2-6; D is unresolved. CDR3 bases: TGTGCCAGCAGCCAAGGAGCGTGGGGGGCCAACGTCCTGACTTTC. Its translation: CASSQGAWGANVLTF.